This entry lists 17 T cell receptor beta chains sequenced from one sample in a study of Tregs in tolerant kidney transplant recipients (dated by TCRdb to about 2019). Library prep was done by the immunoSEQ multiplex PCR assay. TCRdb holds this immuneACCESS table with in-frame rearrangements only. Some clones are missing; in checked studies, unresolved V genes explain under half, and the rest has no known cause. The sample table holds roughly 66,000 clones, of which approximately 92% were seen once. The leading ten clones occupy about 10% of the sample. The sample's time point, from its label and the paper: blood sample drawn before combined kidney and bone marrow transplant. Specimen: CD8+ T cells from blood, collected before the transplant. The receptor source for this set is a human donor who received a combined kidney and bone marrow transplant.

J is TRBJ2-1 and V is TRBV4-1; D is perhaps TRBD2 (6 bases). The CDR3 is 15 residues long. V was cut by 1 base and J by 8 bases, with 15 bases left in between. Germline V gene data show CDR1 as MGHRA and CDR2 as YSYEKL. CDR3 in amino acids: CASSQATGVMDEQFF. In nucleotides, the CDR3 is TGCGCCAGCAGCCAAGCTACGGGAGTAATGGATGAGCAGTTCTTC.

This sequence joins TRBV5-6 and TRBJ2-7; D might be TRBD1 (6 bases). The CDR3 has 15 amino acids. The V gene lost 0 bases and the J gene lost 3 bases, with 13 bases spanning the gap. CDR1 is SGHDT and CDR2 is YYEEEE in the germline V gene. CDR3: CASSLARDTLYEQYF. CDR3 in DNA: TGTGCCAGCAGCTTGGCTCGGGACACGCTCTACGAGCAGTACTTC.

The chain is built from TRBV5-1 and TRBJ2-1, with D possibly matching TRBD2 (5 bases). This CDR3 comprises 13 residues. The germline V gene encodes CDR1 SGHRS and CDR2 YFSETQ. V shed 4 bases and J shed 8 bases, with 13 bases lying between them. DNA of the CDR3: TGCGCCAGCAGCCCGGACTGGGGATATGAGCAGTTCTTC. This sequence encodes CASSPDWGYEQFF.

V usage is TRBV29-1 and J usage is TRBJ2-5; TRBD2 is a possible D gene (6 bases). Germline CDR1 is SQVTM and CDR2 is ANQGSEA. Trimming stripped 5 bases from V and 3 bases from J, with 19 bases between. CDR3 length equals 15 residues. The CDR3 reads CSVYTFSGGKETQYF. The CDR3 DNA is TGCAGCGTTTATACTTTTAGCGGCGGAAAAGAGACCCAGTACTTC.

In this sample, this clone turned up once. This chain uses TRBV7-9 with TRBJ2-7; 11 bases map to TRBD2. Germline lookup yields CDR1 SEHNR and CDR2 FQNEAQ (reference sequence). J lost 2 bases, V lost 1 base, and 4 bases had no gene match. The CDR3 sequence is 16 residues long. The CDR3 DNA reads as TGTGCCAGCAGCTTAGTGTCGGGACTAGCGGCCTACGAGCAGTACTTC. It is translated as CASSLVSGLAAYEQYF.

V gene TRBV9 combines with J gene TRBJ2-3; D possibly corresponds to TRBD1 (6 bases). Germline CDR1 and CDR2: SGDLS and YYNGEE. The CDR3 is made up of 16 amino acids. Trimming took off 4 bases at V and 0 bases at J, with 15 bases between the two ends. The CDR3 DNA reads TGTGCCAGCAGCCTCGGTGGGACACTGAGCACAGATACGCAGTATTTT. Translating gives CASSLGGTLSTDTQYF.

The V gene is TRBV6-1, the J gene TRBJ1-2, with TRBD1 identical over 9 bases. J gave up 4 bases and V 2 bases, and 5 bases lay outside the gene matches. CDR1 is MNHNS, CDR2 SASEGT, per germline. The CDR3 has 15 amino acids. The CDR3 DNA reads as TGTGCCAGCAGTGAATCGTCGACAGGGGGCTATGGCTACACCTTC. It specifies CASSESSTGGYGYTF.

The V call is TRBV9, the J call TRBJ2-5; D not resolved. The CDR3 extends over 13 amino acids. CDR1 and CDR2 (germline): SGDLS, YYNGEE. The germline V and J ends were trimmed by 3 bases and 2 bases, with 8 bases remaining between them. The chain's CDR3 is CASSGQNQETQYF. CDR3 nucleotides: TGTGCCAGCAGCGGTCAGAATCAAGAGACCCAGTACTTC.

This sequence joins TRBV6-1 and TRBJ2-7; 7 nucleotides match TRBD2. The J segment lost 7 bases and the V segment lost 6 bases, leaving 12 bases of the junction unmatched. The V gene's germline CDR1 is MNHNS and CDR2 SASEGT. This CDR3 has 14 residues. The CDR3 bases are TGTGCCAGCAGGGAGACTAGCCCGATCCGGGAGCAGTACTTC. Protein sequence: CASRETSPIREQYF.

A remark on this clone: The junction departs from the called germline gene at one end, perhaps through a read error. The rearrangement uses TRBV27 and TRBJ1-6, with D unresolved. The CDR3 runs 15 residues. CDR1 and CDR2 from the germline V gene are MNHEY and SMNVEV (reference sequence). The CDR3: CASSVGYGGNSPLHF. As DNA, the CDR3 is TGTGCCAGCAGTGTGGGTTACGGAGGGAATTCCCCCCTCCACTTT.

The sample holds one count of this clone. This chain uses TRBV15 with TRBJ1-2, with D unresolved. Trimming took 1 base from V and 4 from J, leaving 10 bases between them. CDR3 length: 14 residues. Per the germline V gene, CDR1 is LNHNV and CDR2 is YYDKDF (reference sequence). The CDR3 DNA sequence: TGTGCCACCAGCAGAGCAGGTACCGTCTATGGCTACACCTTC. It yields the protein CATSRAGTVYGYTF.

In nucleotides, the CDR3 is TGTGCCAGTGCCCGACAGGACAACACTGAAGCTTTCTTT. Its protein product is CASARQDNTEAFF. This chain links TRBV19 with TRBJ1-1, with D perhaps matching TRBD1 (6 bases). CDR3 size: 13 residues. The V end was cut by 8 bases, the J end by 2 bases, with 12 bases between. CDR1 and CDR2 (germline): LNHDA, SQIVND (reference sequence).

The genes are TRBV10-3 and TRBJ1-5; D may be TRBD1 (5 bases). V lost 4 bases, J lost 5 bases, and 15 bases lay in between. CDR3 length: 15 residues. Germline assignment: CDR1 ENHRY and CDR2 SYGVKD. The CDR3 is CAISAAVGGDQPQHF. The CDR3 region has the DNA TGTGCCATCAGTGCGGCAGTGGGGGGGGATCAGCCCCAGCATTTT.

This clone showed up just once. For the CDR3, the DNA is TGTGCCAGTAGCACAAGGGGGCGCGGTTTAGGAGCTTTCTTT. Translating gives CASSTRGRGLGAFF. This chain joins TRBV19 and TRBJ1-1, with TRBD1 matching 7 bases. The V segment lost 6 bases and the J segment 10 bases; nucleotides outside the gene matches: 14. CDR3 length equals 14 residues. The V gene's germline CDR1 is LNHDA and CDR2 SQIVND (reference sequence).

The CDR3 DNA reads as TGCAGCGTTGTCAGGGTAGCGGTAGAGAGCGGCCGGGAGACCCAGTACTTC. As protein: CSVVRVAVESGRETQYF. The chain carries TRBV29-1 and TRBJ2-5; the D gene is possibly TRBD2 (6 bases). Trimming stripped 4 bases from V and 5 bases from J, with 26 bases between. Germline V lookup: CDR1 SQVTM, CDR2 ANQGSEA. CDR3 length equals 17 residues.

Comments on this clone: Other DNA sequences in this sample translate to the same CDR3. The chain joins TRBV19 to TRBJ2-1; 9 nucleotides line up with TRBD2. V lost 2 bases, J lost 0 bases, and 2 bases stayed unmatched. CDR1 is LNHDA and CDR2 is SQIVND in the germline V gene (reference sequence). The CDR3 is 16 residues long. The chain's CDR3 is CASSITSGSSYNEQFF. In nucleotides, the CDR3 is TGTGCCAGTAGTATAACTAGCGGGTCCTCCTACAATGAGCAGTTCTTC.

The chain joins TRBV4-3 to TRBJ2-1; perhaps TRBD2 as D (5 bases). Trimming shortened V by 4 bases and J by 1 base, and 8 bases separated the two germline ends. The CDR3 runs 14 residues. Germline loops: CDR1 LGHNA, CDR2 YSLEER. CDR3 in amino acids: CASSPGISYNEQFF. The CDR3 DNA is TGCGCCAGCAGCCCCGGGATTTCCTACAATGAGCAGTTCTTC.